The 5 T cell receptor beta chains listed next were all sequenced from one sample in a study of monozygotic twins with inflammatory bowel disease. TCRdb reworked the 5' RACE reads into one entry per CDR3 protein, no DNA. The sample table sets out about 210,000 distinct CDR3 sequences. Sequences were obtained from blood. These receptors all come from a human donor with ulcerative colitis or Crohn's disease, or a healthy co-twin of an affected twin (not recorded which).

The chain links TRBV25-1 to TRBJ1-6; no DNA is available, so the TRBD1 call from TCRdb remains unchecked. The CDR3 contains 16 residues. From germline, CDR1 is MGHDK and CDR2 SYGVNS. CDR3 sequence reads: CASSSAYRERNSPLHF.

The chain couples TRBV15 to TRBJ2-6. This CDR3 is 13 amino acids long. Germline CDR1 reads LNHNV; CDR2 reads YYDKDF (reference sequence). The CDR3 reads CATSRDRDTSLTF.

The CDR3 sequence: CASSYDRGLDNEQFF. This sequence joins TRBV5-1 and TRBJ2-1; there is no DNA to check the TCRdb D call of TRBD1. The CDR3 loop spans 15 amino acids. CDR1 is SGHRS, CDR2 YFSETQ, per germline. Variable domain in full (rest from reference TRBV5-1 and TRBJ2-1): KAGVTQTPRYLIKTRGQQVTLSCSPISGHRSVSWYQQTPGQGLQFLFEYFSETQRNKGNFPGRFSGRQFSNSRSEMNVSTLELGDSALYLCASSYDRGLDNEQFFGPGTRLTVL.

The chain has TRBV20-1 and TRBJ2-3; checking the TCRdb D call of TRBD2 is not possible without DNA. Germline V gives CDR1 DFQATT, CDR2 SNEGSKA (reference sequence). The CDR3 covers 12 residues. This chain's CDR3 is CSELADTDTQYF.

J is TRBJ1-1 and V is TRBV10-3; TCRdb reports TRBD1, a call that lacks DNA to check it against. The CDR3 consists of 15 residues. Germline assignment: CDR1 ENHRY and CDR2 SYGVKD. CDR3 sequence reads: CAISESRGMNTEAFF.